This TCR beta chain was found in a study of T cell responses to AZD1222 COVID-19 vaccine. Study-wide findings and caveats: Two AZD1222 administrations were followed by greater Spike-specific TCR breadth and depth.

Note on this clone: Its cognate antigen is unknown.

TCRdb keeps only in-frame clones here, not all; method: immunoSEQ multiplex PCR. The sample includes 150,000 to 200,000 clones, about 95% of them seen just once. Sequenced here: peripheral blood, sampled on day 0 of AZD1222 vaccination. This sequence was found in an adult in good health.

The CDR3 nucleotides are TGTGCCAGCTCACGGACGGCCTCCTACGAGCAGTACTTC. As protein: CASSRTASYEQYF. The V call is TRBV11-2, the J call TRBJ2-7; D is unclear. Germline assignment: CDR1 SGHAT and CDR2 FQNNGV. This CDR3 is 13 amino acids long. The V and J ends lost 8 bases and 0 bases respectively, with 11 bases between them.